This T cell receptor beta chain was documented in a study of early T cells in non-severe SARS-CoV-2 infection. Each cDNA molecule carried a unique molecular identifier. TCRdb recomputed calls from the 5' RACE reads with MiXCR, one row per CDR3 protein. Seen here are tens of thousands of distinct CDR3 sequences, more than 5% observed once, and the top ten hold under 10%. The sequencing input was whole blood. This TCR was sampled from an adult who was a healthcare worker with PCR-confirmed SARS-CoV-2 infection or an uninfected control (not recorded which).

CDR3 residues: CASKFRRDEQYF. The CDR3 nucleotides read TGTGCCAGCAAGTTTAGACGAGACGAGCAGTACTTC. The chain employs TRBV6-2 or TRBV6-3 and TRBJ2-7, with D hard to call. Germline V gene data show CDR1 as MNHEY and CDR2 as SVGEGT. Trimming pared 7 bases from V and 5 bases from J, leaving 12 bases between. The CDR3 is made up of 12 amino acids.